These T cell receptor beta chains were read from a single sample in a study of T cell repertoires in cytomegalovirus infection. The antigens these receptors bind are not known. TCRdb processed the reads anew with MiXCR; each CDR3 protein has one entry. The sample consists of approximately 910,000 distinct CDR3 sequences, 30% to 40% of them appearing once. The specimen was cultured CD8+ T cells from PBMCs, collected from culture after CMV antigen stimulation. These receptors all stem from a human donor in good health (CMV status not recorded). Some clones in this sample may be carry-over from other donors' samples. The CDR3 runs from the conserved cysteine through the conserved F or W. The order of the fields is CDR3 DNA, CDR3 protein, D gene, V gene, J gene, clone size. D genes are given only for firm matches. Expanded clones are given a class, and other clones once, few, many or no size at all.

DNA: TGTGCCAGCTTACCCCCAGGGGGGTCGGGTCACTATTCGAACACCGGGGAGCTGTTTTTT; CDR3: CASLPPGGSGHYSNTGELFF; D: -; V: TRBV7-8; J: TRBJ2-2; size: many
DNA: TGTGCCAGCAGCTCTGAGCGACTAGCGGGGCTAGGGAATGAGCAGTTCTTC; CDR3: CASSSERLAGLGNEQFF; D: TRBD2; V: TRBV7-9; J: TRBJ2-1; size: -
DNA: TGTGCCACCAGTGATAAGCAAGGGAAGGTAGCAAATGAGCAGTTCTTC; CDR3: CATSDKQGKVANEQFF; D: -; V: TRBV24-1; J: TRBJ2-1; size: -
DNA: TGCGCCAGCAGCCAAGGTCCCGGCGGACCTGAAGCTTTCTTT; CDR3: CASSQGPGGPEAFF; D: -; V: TRBV4-1; J: TRBJ1-1; size: -
DNA: TGTGCCACTACCTCGGGGGGGCACAATGAGCAGTTCTTC; CDR3: CATTSGGHNEQFF; D: TRBD2; V: TRBV24-1; J: TRBJ2-1; size: -
DNA: TGCAGTGCGCTCAGACAGGAGGAGAGGAAGGGACCGCAGTATTTT; CDR3: CSALRQEERKGPQYF; D: -; V: TRBV20-1; J: TRBJ2-3; size: few
DNA: TGTGCCAGCATTTTACAAGGGTCAGGGAACTGGGAGAACACTGAAGCTTTCTTT; CDR3: CASILQGSGNWENTEAFF; D: -; V: TRBV6-6; J: TRBJ1-1; size: few
DNA: TGTGCCAGCAGCTTGGCCGTGGGGAAGGGTGAGACCCAGTACTTC; CDR3: CASSLAVGKGETQYF; D: -; V: TRBV5-3; J: TRBJ2-5; size: -
DNA: TGTGCCAGCAGCGGCGTTGGGACAGGGATCGGGTATGGCTACACCTTC; CDR3: CASSGVGTGIGYGYTF; D: TRBD1; V: TRBV9; J: TRBJ1-2; size: few
DNA: TGTGCCAGCAGTTTTGGCAGCGGCAATCAGCCCCAGCATTTT; CDR3: CASSFGSGNQPQHF; D: -; V: TRBV28; J: TRBJ1-5; size: few
DNA: TGTGCCACGAGAGCAGGGGGGGGGGAAACCTACAATGAGCAGTTCTTC; CDR3: CATRAGGGETYNEQFF; D: -; V: TRBV6-5; J: TRBJ2-1; size: -
DNA: TGTGCCACCAGTGATGTGGGGCTAGCGGGGACTGAGCAGTTCTTC; CDR3: CATSDVGLAGTEQFF; D: TRBD2; V: TRBV24-1; J: TRBJ2-1; size: many
DNA: TGTGCCAGCAGCTTTACTAGCGGCTACACAGATACGCAGTATTTT; CDR3: CASSFTSGYTDTQYF; D: TRBD2; V: TRBV5-5; J: TRBJ2-3; size: -
DNA: TGTGCCAGCAGCTTCCGCAGATTAGAGACCCAGTACTTC; CDR3: CASSFRRLETQYF; D: -; V: TRBV7-2; J: TRBJ2-5; size: many
DNA: TGTGCCAGCAGCCACCGGGCAGGGGTGGAGACCCAGTACTTC; CDR3: CASSHRAGVETQYF; D: -; V: TRBV6-5; J: TRBJ2-5; size: few
DNA: TGTGCCAGCAGCTTAGGTAGAAGCGGGGGTGAGCAGTTCTTC; CDR3: CASSLGRSGGEQFF; D: TRBD2; V: TRBV7-8; J: TRBJ2-1; size: many
DNA: TGCGCCAGCAGCCTCAATAGCGGGGCCTACAATGAGCAGTTCTTC; CDR3: CASSLNSGAYNEQFF; D: TRBD2; V: TRBV4-1; J: TRBJ2-1; size: few
DNA: TGTGCCAGCAGCCATACGACGAGGGACCAAGAGACCCAGTACTTC; CDR3: CASSHTTRDQETQYF; D: -; V: TRBV7-6; J: TRBJ2-5; size: -
DNA: TGTGCCAGCAGCTTAGGAGGGGGACCTTTCAATGAGCAGTTCTTC; CDR3: CASSLGGGPFNEQFF; D: -; V: TRBV7-6; J: TRBJ2-1; size: many
DNA: TGTGCCAGCAGTTATGGAAGGGACGTAGAGACCCAGTACTTC; CDR3: CASSYGRDVETQYF; D: -; V: TRBV6-2/TRBV6-3; J: TRBJ2-5; size: -
DNA: TGCGCCAGCAGCCAGCAAGCAAGGACAACTAATGAAAAACTGTTTTTT; CDR3: CASSQQARTTNEKLFF; D: -; V: TRBV4-1; J: TRBJ1-4; size: few
DNA: TGTGCCAGCAGGAATTACGACGGGTACGAGCAGTACTTC; CDR3: CASRNYDGYEQYF; D: -; V: TRBV27; J: TRBJ2-7; size: few
DNA: TGTGCTAGTGGTTTCCTGACCGATGCGGGGGGGTCAGATACGCAGTATTTT; CDR3: CASGFLTDAGGSDTQYF; D: TRBD2; V: TRBV12-5; J: TRBJ2-3; size: once
DNA: TGTGCCAGCACCCTTGGTAGCGGAGAGCAGTTCTTC; CDR3: CASTLGSGEQFF; D: -; V: TRBV27; J: TRBJ2-1; size: -
DNA: TGTGCCAGCAGCTTAATCCTCAGGAAGGCGAGGACCGGGGAGCTGTTTTTT; CDR3: CASSLILRKARTGELFF; D: -; V: TRBV5-6; J: TRBJ2-2; size: -
DNA: TGTGCTAGCAGCCCCGACGGGAGCCGGGAGACCCAGTACTTC; CDR3: CASSPDGSRETQYF; D: -; V: TRBV7-7; J: TRBJ2-5; size: -
DNA: TGTGCCAGCAGACGCGGAGTTTGGGACACTGAAGCTTTCTTT; CDR3: CASRRGVWDTEAFF; D: -; V: TRBV6-5; J: TRBJ1-1; size: few
DNA: TGCGCCACCAAGAGGGGGGACGGCACCGGGGAGCTGTTTTTT; CDR3: CATKRGDGTGELFF; D: -; V: TRBV5-1; J: TRBJ2-2; size: few
DNA: TGTGCCAGCAGCCTATATAACACTGAAGCTTTCTTT; CDR3: CASSLYNTEAFF; D: -; V: TRBV7-2; J: TRBJ1-1; size: many
DNA: TGTGCCAGCAGCTTAGGGGTCGGGATGGAGGCGGGAACTGAAGCTTTCTTT; CDR3: CASSLGVGMEAGTEAFF; D: -; V: TRBV7-6; J: TRBJ1-1; size: few
DNA: TGTGCCAGCAGTGCGGATCAGGGACAGGGCTTCGATACGCAGTATTTT; CDR3: CASSADQGQGFDTQYF; D: TRBD1; V: TRBV25-1; J: TRBJ2-3; size: once
DNA: TGTGCCAGCAGTCCCCGTTACCCAGGATACTATGGCTACACCTTC; CDR3: CASSPRYPGYYGYTF; D: -; V: TRBV12-3/TRBV12-4; J: TRBJ1-2; size: -
DNA: TGTGCCAGCAGCCAGCCGGGGGCGCGGTCACCCCTCCACTTT; CDR3: CASSQPGARSPLHF; D: -; V: TRBV7-3; J: TRBJ1-6; size: few
DNA: TGTGCCAGCCTCTCGTGGACTGCTAATTCACCCCTCCACTTT; CDR3: CASLSWTANSPLHF; D: -; V: TRBV6-5; J: TRBJ1-6; size: few
DNA: TGTGCCAGCAGCCATTGGGACAGCCTTTCCTACGAGCAGTACTTC; CDR3: CASSHWDSLSYEQYF; D: TRBD1; V: TRBV14; J: TRBJ2-7; size: -
DNA: TGTGCCAGCAGTTTATCCTTCGGATCCTACGAGCAGTACTTC; CDR3: CASSLSFGSYEQYF; D: -; V: TRBV27; J: TRBJ2-7; size: -
DNA: TGTGCCAGCAGTTTATTCAGGGGGTATATGTACAATGAGCAGTTCTTC; CDR3: CASSLFRGYMYNEQFF; D: TRBD1; V: TRBV28; J: TRBJ2-1; size: few
DNA: TGTGCCAGCAGCTGGCACCGGGACAGGGAATCGAACACCGGGGAGCTGTTTTTT; CDR3: CASSWHRDRESNTGELFF; D: TRBD1; V: TRBV7-6; J: TRBJ2-2; size: many